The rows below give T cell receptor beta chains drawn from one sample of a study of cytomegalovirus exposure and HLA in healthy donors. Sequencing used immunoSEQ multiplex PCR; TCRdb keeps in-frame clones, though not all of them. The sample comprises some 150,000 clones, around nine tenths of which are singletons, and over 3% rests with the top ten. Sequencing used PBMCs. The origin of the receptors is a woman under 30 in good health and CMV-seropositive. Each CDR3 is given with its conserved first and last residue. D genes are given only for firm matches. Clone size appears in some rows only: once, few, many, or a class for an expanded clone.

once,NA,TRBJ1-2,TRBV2,TGTGCCAGCAGTGAAGCAGCGCAGGGGTCAAGTGTGGGAGGCTACACCTTC,CASSEAAQGSSVGGYTF
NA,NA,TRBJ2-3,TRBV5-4,TGTGCCAGCAGCCAGGGCGATTACACAGATACGCAGTATTTT,CASSQGDYTDTQYF
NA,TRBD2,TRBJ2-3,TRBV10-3,TGTGCCATCAGTGAGCTTCGGACTAGCGGGACCCGCACAGATACGCAGTATTTT,CAISELRTSGTRTDTQYF
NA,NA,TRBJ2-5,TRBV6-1,TGTGCCAGCAGTGTGGGTCGCCTAGAAGAGACCCAGTACTTC,CASSVGRLEETQYF
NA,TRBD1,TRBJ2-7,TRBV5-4,TGTGCCAGCAGTCTTGGGACAGGGGGTTTCAGCTCCTACGAGCAGTACTTC,CASSLGTGGFSSYEQYF
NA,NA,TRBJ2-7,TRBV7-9,TGTGCCAGCGGCTCGGGAGACTTCTCCGACGAGCAGTACTTC,CASGSGDFSDEQYF
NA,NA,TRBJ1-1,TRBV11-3,TGTGCCAGCAGCTTAGGACAGAACACTGAAGCTTTCTTT,CASSLGQNTEAFF
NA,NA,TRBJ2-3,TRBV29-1,TGCAGCGTAGGGGTCGGGGGGCTGGGCACAGATACGCAGTATTTT,CSVGVGGLGTDTQYF
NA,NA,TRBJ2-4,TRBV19,TGTGCCAGTAGTCCGAGCAAAAACATTCAGTACTTC,CASSPSKNIQYF
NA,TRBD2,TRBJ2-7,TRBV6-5,TGTGCCATCCGGCCTAGCGGGGGATCCTACGAGCAGTACTTC,CAIRPSGGSYEQYF
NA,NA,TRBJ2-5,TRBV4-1,TGCGCCAGCAGCCAACGGGAGACCCAGTACTTC,CASSQRETQYF
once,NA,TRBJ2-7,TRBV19,TGTGCCAGTAGCCCAGGTCCGTCCTACGAGCAGTACTTC,CASSPGPSYEQYF
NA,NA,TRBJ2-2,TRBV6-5,TGTGCCAGCAGTATACATTCGGGCACCGGGGAGCTGTTTTTT,CASSIHSGTGELFF
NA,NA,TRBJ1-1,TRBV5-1,TGCGCCTGCAGGGAGGGTATGAACACTGAAGCTTTCTTT,CACREGMNTEAFF
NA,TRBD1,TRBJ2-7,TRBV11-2,TGTGCCAGCAGCTCCGGGACAGGGTTCTACGAGCAGTACTTC,CASSSGTGFYEQYF
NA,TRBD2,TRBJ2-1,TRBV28,TGTGCCAGCAGTTACGGACTAGCGGGAGGGCAGGTGCAGTTCTTC,CASSYGLAGGQVQFF
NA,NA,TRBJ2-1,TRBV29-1,TGCAGCGTTGTCTCGGGGAGCGGGAATGAGCAGTTCTTC,CSVVSGSGNEQFF
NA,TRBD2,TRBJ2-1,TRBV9,TGTGCCAGCAGCGTAGCGACTAGCGGGAGGGCCGAAGAGCAGTTCTTC,CASSVATSGRAEEQFF
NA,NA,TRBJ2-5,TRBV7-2,TGTGCCAGCAGCTTACGGCCAGCGGTCCAAGAGACCCAGTACTTC,CASSLRPAVQETQYF
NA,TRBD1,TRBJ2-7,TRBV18,TGTGCCAGCTCACCCGGGACAGAGGTCTACGAGCAGTACTTC,CASSPGTEVYEQYF
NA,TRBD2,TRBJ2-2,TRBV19,TGTGCCAGTAGTATAAAACTAGCGGGAGTTATGGCCGGGGAGCTGTTTTTT,CASSIKLAGVMAGELFF
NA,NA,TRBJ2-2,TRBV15,TGTGCCACCACACCAACTTACGGGACGAACACCGGGGAGCTGTTTTTT,CATTPTYGTNTGELFF
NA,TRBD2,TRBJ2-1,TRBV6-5,TGTGCCAGCAGTTACGCGGGAGGGCCCAGCAATGAGCAGTTCTTC,CASSYAGGPSNEQFF
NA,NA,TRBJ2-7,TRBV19,TGTGCCAGTAGTCCCCGAGGCGCCGCCGAGCAGTACTTC,CASSPRGAAEQYF
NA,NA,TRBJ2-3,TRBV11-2,TGTGCCAGCAGCTTTGGAGGGATAGATAGCACAGATACGCAGTATTTT,CASSFGGIDSTDTQYF
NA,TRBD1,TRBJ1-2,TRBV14,TGTGCCAGCAGCCTACAGGGGGCCTACTATGGCTACACCTTC,CASSLQGAYYGYTF
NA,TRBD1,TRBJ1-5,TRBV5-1,TGCGCCAGCAGCTTGACTGGACAGGGGAATCAGCCCCAGCATTTT,CASSLTGQGNQPQHF
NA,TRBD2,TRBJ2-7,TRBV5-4,TGTGCCAGCAGCTTCCCCTTGGCGGGAGGGTCTTACGAGCAGTACTTC,CASSFPLAGGSYEQYF
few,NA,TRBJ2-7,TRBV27,TGTGCCAGCATCACAGGCTACGAGCAGTACTTC,CASITGYEQYF
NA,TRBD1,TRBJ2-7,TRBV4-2,TGTGCCAGCAGCCAGGAATGGAAAAGGACAGGGGTCTACGAGCAGTACTTC,CASSQEWKRTGVYEQYF
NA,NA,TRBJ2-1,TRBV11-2,TGTGCCAGCAGCCAAAAACCGACCGGGACTCAAGTACGCAATGAGCAGTTCTTC,CASSQKPTGTQVRNEQFF
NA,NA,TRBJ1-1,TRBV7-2,TGTGCCAGCAGCTTAGCGCAAACAGGCAGGGGCACTGAAGCTTTCTTT,CASSLAQTGRGTEAFF
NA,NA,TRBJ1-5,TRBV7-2,TGTGCCAGCAGCCTCTCCAGGGGAGTGAGACAGCCCCAGCATTTT,CASSLSRGVRQPQHF
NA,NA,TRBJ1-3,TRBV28,TGTGCCAGCAGTTTGCAGGTCTCTGGAAACACCATATATTTT,CASSLQVSGNTIYF
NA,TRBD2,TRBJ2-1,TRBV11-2,TGTGCCAGCAGCCCCATAGCGGGACGGTTTTACAATGAGCAGTTCTTC,CASSPIAGRFYNEQFF
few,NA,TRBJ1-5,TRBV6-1,TGTGCCAGCAGCCGCGACAGGAGCAATCAGCCCCAGCATTTT,CASSRDRSNQPQHF
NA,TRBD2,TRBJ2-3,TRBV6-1,TGTGCCAGCAGTGAGGGACTAGCCCTGGGCACAGATACGCAGTATTTT,CASSEGLALGTDTQYF
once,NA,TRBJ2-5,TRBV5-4,TGTGCCAGCAGCCCATTGGCTGGGCAGGGGGAGACCCAGTACTTC,CASSPLAGQGETQYF
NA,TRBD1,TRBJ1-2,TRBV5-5,TGTGCCAGCAGACATACAGGGGGATCAGTCTATGGCTACACCTTC,CASRHTGGSVYGYTF
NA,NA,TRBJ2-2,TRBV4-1,TGCGCCAGCAGCCGGCTCGACGAAACAGGGACCGGGGAGCTGTTTTTT,CASSRLDETGTGELFF
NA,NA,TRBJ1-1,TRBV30,TGTGCCTGGACTAGAGTAGGGGGTGAAGCTTTCTTT,CAWTRVGGEAFF
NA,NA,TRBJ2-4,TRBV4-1,TGCGCCAGCAGCCAAGGGTGGCAGGGATTAGCCAAAAACATTCAGTACTTC,CASSQGWQGLAKNIQYF
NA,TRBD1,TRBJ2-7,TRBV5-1,TGCGCCAGCAGCTTGACAGCTGGACAGGGTAACCACGAGCAGTACTTC,CASSLTAGQGNHEQYF
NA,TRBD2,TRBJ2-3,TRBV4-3,TGCGCCAGCAGCTTTAGCGGGAGAAGGCAGTATTTT,CASSFSGRRQYF
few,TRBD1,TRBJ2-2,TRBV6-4,TGTGCCAGCAGTTATTCCGGGACAGGGGGTCCCGGGGAGCTGTTTTTT,CASSYSGTGGPGELFF
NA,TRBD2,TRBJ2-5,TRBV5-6,TGTGCCAGCACCTCGCGGGGAGGGCAAGAGACCCAGTACTTC,CASTSRGGQETQYF
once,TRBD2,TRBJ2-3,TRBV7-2,TGTGCCAGCAGCTTAATGCGATCTAGCGGGAGGGTCTCGGAAGATACGCAGTATTTT,CASSLMRSSGRVSEDTQYF
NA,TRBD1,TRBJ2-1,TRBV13,TGTGCCAGCAGCCTCGACAGGGACCAGTTCTTC,CASSLDRDQFF
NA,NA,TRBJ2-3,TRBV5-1,TGCGCCAGCAGCTCTACAGGGCCAGATACGCAGTATTTT,CASSSTGPDTQYF
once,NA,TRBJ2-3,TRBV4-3,TGCGCCAGCAGCCAAGATACGGGGTCAGATACGCAGTATTTT,CASSQDTGSDTQYF
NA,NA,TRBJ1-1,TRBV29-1,TGCAGCGTTGATTCAGGGAGGGGCACTGAAGCTTTCTTT,CSVDSGRGTEAFF
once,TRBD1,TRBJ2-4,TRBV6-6,TGTGCCAGCCGGGACAGGCCCTTTCTAGCCAAAAACATTCAGTACTTC,CASRDRPFLAKNIQYF
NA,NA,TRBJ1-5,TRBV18,TGTGCCAGCTCACCACCTCAGGGTGGCAATCAGCCCCAGCATTTT,CASSPPQGGNQPQHF
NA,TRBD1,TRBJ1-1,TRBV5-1,TGCGCCAGCAGCTTCAACAGGGGGGGTCTCATGAACACTGAAGCTTTCTTT,CASSFNRGGLMNTEAFF
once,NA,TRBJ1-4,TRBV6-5,TGTGCCAGCAGTTTAGGGAGACCGTGGGAAAAACTGTTTTTT,CASSLGRPWEKLFF